This T cell receptor beta chain originates from a study of CD8 T cells in ankylosing spondylitis. One entry per CDR3 protein results from TCRdb running MiXCR on the 5' RACE reads. Altogether over 700,000 distinct CDR3 sequences are present, about 20% being singletons, with the ten largest covering roughly a fifth. The CDR3 has 19 amino acids. V lost 7 bases to trimming and J lost 0 bases; unmatched junction nucleotides: 14. Study results and limitations: Prior work had noted some motif variants in reactive arthritis blood and synovial fluid. Seven or eight highly homologous variants made up a TCR beta motif, and this motif appeared characteristic of ankylosing spondylitis blood.

This clonotype was seen only a few times. Its antigen remains unidentified. The genes are TRBV12-3 or TRBV12-4 and TRBJ2-6; 8 bases map to TRBD1. The clonotype originates from a male donor with ankylosing spondylitis. The material sequenced was blood, either unsorted or a sorted T cell fraction (not recorded which). The CDR3 nucleotides are TGTGCCAGCACCCAATTTGATGGACAGGGTAACTCTGGGGCCAACGTCCTGACTTTC. It encodes CASTQFDGQGNSGANVLTF.